The 24 T cell receptor beta chains reported below all come from one sample, sequenced in a study of blood T cell repertoires in COVID-19. Using immunoSEQ multiplex PCR, the repertoire was profiled, and TCRdb retains in-frame clones only, with some absent. The sample yields around 230,000 clones, approximately 84% seen once. Material: peripheral blood. All receptors derive from a woman of 80 years or more with acute or convalescent COVID-19.

The table lists this clone with a count of one. The chain recombines TRBV5-1 with TRBJ1-1; 9 positions agree with TRBD1. CDR1 is SGHRS, CDR2 YFSETQ, per germline. V lost 1 base, J lost 4 bases, and 11 bases stayed unmatched. The length of the CDR3 is 17 residues. The CDR3 spells CASSLRVQGAEGTEAFF. The CDR3 nucleotides read TGCGCCAGCAGCTTGCGAGTACAGGGGGCCGAAGGCACTGAAGCTTTCTTT.

The genes are TRBV5-4 and TRBJ2-7; 12 positions match TRBD1. Germline CDR1 is SGHNT and CDR2 is YYREEE (reference sequence). J lost 7 bases, V lost 0 bases, and 2 bases had no gene match. This CDR3 spans 14 amino acids. This chain's CDR3 is CASSLGGQGAEQYF. In DNA, the CDR3 is TGTGCCAGCAGCTTGGGGGGACAGGGGGCGGAGCAGTACTTC. The full variable domain, rest sourced from reference TRBV5-4 and TRBJ2-7, is ETGVTQSPTHLIKTRGQQVTLRCSSQSGHNTVSWYQQALGQGPQFIFQYYREEENGRGNFPPRFSGLQFPNYSSELNVNALELDDSALYLCASSLGGQGAEQYFGPGTRLTVT.

This sequence joins TRBV10-3 and TRBJ2-6, with 7 positions matching TRBD1. After removal of 0 bases from V and 0 bases from J, the junction contained 8 bases not matched to a gene. The germline V gene encodes CDR1 ENHRY and CDR2 SYGVKD. The CDR3 contains 19 residues. The CDR3 sequence is CAISESKGQILSGANVLTF. The DNA for the CDR3 is TGTGCCATCAGTGAGTCTAAGGGACAGATTCTCTCTGGGGCCAACGTCCTGACTTTC.

The rearrangement joins TRBV27 to TRBJ1-5; 8 bases fit TRBD1. V dropped 2 bases and J dropped 6; count of bases not matched to a gene: 6. The length of the CDR3 is 15 residues. Germline V gene sequence: CDR1 MNHEY, CDR2 SMNVEV (reference sequence). The CDR3 bases are TGTGCCAGCAGTTTACAGGGGGCGATAGGTCAGCCCCAGCATTTT. Translating gives CASSLQGAIGQPQHF.

This clone has just one count. The V and J genes are TRBV11-2 and TRBJ2-2; 14 bases are a match to TRBD2. The V gene's germline CDR1 is SGHAT and CDR2 FQNNGV. J was trimmed by 4 bases and V by 4 bases; bases with no gene match: 5. The CDR3 sequence is 17 residues long. CDR3 bases: TGTGCCAGCAGCTCCGGGACTAGCGGGGGATTCACCGGGGAGCTGTTTTTT. This translates into CASSSGTSGGFTGELFF.

The chain links TRBV5-1 to TRBJ2-1, with D maybe TRBD1 (5 bases). From germline, CDR1 is SGHRS and CDR2 YFSETQ. V lost 4 bases to trimming and J lost 9 bases, with 8 bases between them. This CDR3 comprises 11 residues. In DNA, the CDR3 is TGCGCCAGCAGCATAGGGGCTGAGCAGTTCTTC. Amino acids: CASSIGAEQFF.

V gene TRBV3-1 (or the pseudogene TRBV3-2) combines with J gene TRBJ2-6; D may be TRBD1 (6 bases). CDR1 LGHDT and CDR2 YNNKEL come from the germline V gene (reference sequence). Trimming pared 10 bases from V and 1 base from J, leaving 17 bases between. This CDR3 has 16 residues. The CDR3 nucleotides are TGTGCCACCTCGACAGGATTGTATTCTGGGGCCAACGTCCTGACTTTC. The encoded protein is CATSTGLYSGANVLTF.

This chain connects TRBV28 to TRBJ1-1; TRBD1 might be the D (6 bases). The germline gives CDR1 MDHEN, CDR2 SYDVKM. The length of the CDR3 is 14 residues. The germline V and J ends were trimmed by 3 bases and 11 bases, with 19 bases remaining between them. This CDR3 is CASSLSLGTFFAFF. Written as DNA, the CDR3 is TGTGCCAGCAGTTTGTCTCTCGGGACATTTTTTGCTTTCTTT.

V gene TRBV7-9 combines with J gene TRBJ1-2; D call uncertain. CDR1 is SEHNR and CDR2 is FQNEAQ in the germline V gene (reference sequence). Trimming removed 3 bases from V and 4 bases from J, with 9 bases in between. The CDR3 is 13 residues long. DNA for the CDR3: TGTGCCAGCAGCTTTGAACAGAGCTATGGCTACACCTTC. Residues: CASSFEQSYGYTF.

About this clone itself: The same CDR3 is also encoded by other DNA sequences in this sample. The chain recombines TRBV19 with TRBJ1-4; D uncertain. The CDR3 sequence is 13 residues long. Trimming removed 3 bases at V and 4 bases at J, with 6 bases between. CDR1 is LNHDA, CDR2 SQIVND, per germline (reference sequence). The CDR3 spells CASSMARNEKLFF. CDR3 DNA sequence: TGTGCCAGTAGTATGGCCCGTAATGAAAAACTGTTTTTT.

V and J are TRBV5-1 and TRBJ1-1; TRBD1 matches at 10 bases. Trimming at V came to 3 bases and at J to 0 bases, leaving 2 bases not matched to a gene. There are 15 residues in the CDR3. From germline, CDR1 is SGHRS and CDR2 YFSETQ. CDR3 nucleotide sequence: TGCGCCAGCAGCTGGGACAGGGGAGTGAACACTGAAGCTTTCTTT. Protein product: CASSWDRGVNTEAFF. The full variable domain, in which reference TRBV5-1 and TRBJ1-1 provide the parts outside the CDR3, is KAGVTQTPRYLIKTRGQQVTLSCSPISGHRSVSWYQQTPGQGLQFLFEYFSETQRNKGNFPGRFSGRQFSNSRSEMNVSTLELGDSALYLCASSWDRGVNTEAFFGQGTRLTVV.

The chain joins TRBV6-5 to TRBJ1-1, with 10 bases that match TRBD1. The V gene end was trimmed by 4 bases and the J gene end by 4 bases; junction bases not matched to a gene: 3. The CDR3 runs to 14 residues. In germline, CDR1 is MNHEY, CDR2 SVGAGI. The CDR3 DNA is TGTGCCAGCAGTTCCAGACAGGGGGCCACTGAAGCTTTCTTT. Protein: CASSSRQGATEAFF.

This clone has only one observation. The rearrangement uses TRBV27 and TRBJ2-7; 11 nucleotides line up with TRBD2. The CDR3 contains 17 residues. The germline V gene encodes CDR1 MNHEY and CDR2 SMNVEV (reference sequence). Trimming cost V 3 bases and J 2 bases; bases outside gene matches: 9. CDR3 DNA: TGTGCCAGCAGTTTTTTGACCGGGACTAGCGGAACCTACGAGCAGTACTTC. It codes for CASSFLTGTSGTYEQYF.

The genes are TRBV6-6 and TRBJ2-5, with 10 bases aligning to TRBD1. This CDR3 spans 16 amino acids. V shed 7 bases, J shed 1 base, and the junction held 9 bases outside the gene matches. Germline CDR1 MNHNY, CDR2 SVGAGI (reference sequence). CDR3 loop: CASTLLDRGGQETQYF. CDR3 in DNA: TGTGCCAGCACTCTGCTGGACAGGGGGGGCCAAGAGACCCAGTACTTC.

Notes on this clone: The same CDR3 also results from other DNA sequences found in this sample. The gene calls are TRBV5-1 and TRBJ1-1, with TRBD1 matching over 7 bases. CDR3 length equals 14 residues. The V segment lost 3 bases and the J segment 5 bases; nucleotides outside the gene matches: 7. Germline loops: CDR1 SGHRS, CDR2 YFSETQ. DNA for the CDR3: TGCGCCAGCAGCTGGACAGGAGGAGGAACTGAAGCTTTCTTT. Amino acid sequence: CASSWTGGGTEAFF.

The rearrangement links TRBV7-2 to TRBJ2-1; TRBD2 might be the D (6 bases). Looked up from germline, CDR1 is SGHTA and CDR2 is FQGNSA. Trimming left V 5 bases short and J 1 base short, with 15 bases between. The CDR3 spans 16 residues. The DNA of the CDR3 is TGTGCCAGCAGCACTAGAGGGCGGGGTTCCTACAATGAGCAGTTCTTC. Translation: CASSTRGRGSYNEQFF.

V usage is TRBV5-1 and J usage is TRBJ1-2; no clear D. The CDR3 is 13 residues long. Trimming removed 0 bases from V and 8 bases from J, with 11 bases in between. Germline values: CDR1 SGHRS, CDR2 YFSETQ. CDR3 bases: TGCGCCAGCAGCTTGGACGGGTCCACCGGCTACACCTTC. Its translation: CASSLDGSTGYTF.

This clone has just a few counts. The chain combines TRBV29-1 with TRBJ2-1, with TRBD1 matching 9 bases. The CDR3 covers 13 residues. Looked up from germline, CDR1 is SQVTM and CDR2 is ANQGSEA. With V trimmed by 6 bases and J by 7 bases, 7 bases remained unmatched. Here the CDR3 reads CSVRQGGTNEQFF. The CDR3 nucleotides read TGCAGCGTGCGACAGGGGGGGACTAATGAGCAGTTCTTC.

The chain recombines TRBV7-2 with TRBJ2-1; tentative D call: TRBD2 (6 bases). This CDR3 is built from 15 residues. Germline assignment: CDR1 SGHTA and CDR2 FQGNSA. Trimming removed 1 base from V and 2 bases from J, with 9 bases in between. In DNA form, the CDR3 reads TGTGCCAGCAGCTTAGAAGGCGGGACCTACAATGAGCAGTTCTTC. Its translation: CASSLEGGTYNEQFF.

This clone was seen more than once but under ten times. The rearrangement uses TRBV6-1 and TRBJ2-3, with 10 bases that match TRBD2. Trimming at V came to 0 bases and at J to 8 bases, leaving 2 bases not matched to a gene. The CDR3 runs to 14 residues. Germline-derived CDR1 and CDR2 are MNHNS and SASEGT. The DNA of the CDR3 is TGTGCCAGCAGTGAAGCGGTAGCGGGGGGTACGCAGTATTTT. Translating gives CASSEAVAGGTQYF.

The rearrangement joins TRBV7-2 to TRBJ2-7, with D possibly matching TRBD1 (5 bases). Germline CDR1 and CDR2: SGHTA and FQGNSA. CDR3 length: 15 residues. The V end lost 1 base, the J end lost 6 bases, and 16 bases lay between the germline ends. DNA of the CDR3: TGTGCCAGCAGCTTAGGGCAGGGTGGTTTGGGCGAGCAGTACTTC. It specifies CASSLGQGGLGEQYF.

The rearrangement joins TRBV6-5 to TRBJ1-2, with D unresolved. Germline lookup yields CDR1 MNHEY and CDR2 SVGAGI. V was cut by 8 bases and J by 1 base, with 8 bases left in between. This CDR3 is 12 amino acids long. This CDR3 is CASFRDNYGYTF. CDR3 nucleotide sequence: TGTGCCAGCTTTCGGGATAACTATGGCTACACCTTC.

This chain links TRBV6-5 with TRBJ2-2; tentatively, D is TRBD2 (6 bases). Germline V gene lookup returns CDR1 MNHEY and CDR2 SVGAGI. CDR3 length: 15 amino acids. Trimming pared 7 bases from V and 1 base from J, leaving 13 bases between. The CDR3 spells CASTVRGLNTGELFF. DNA for the CDR3: TGTGCCAGCACCGTGCGGGGTTTGAACACCGGGGAGCTGTTTTTT.

V usage is TRBV2 and J usage is TRBJ1-5; no reliable D call. The CDR3 spans 14 residues. Trimming removed 3 bases at V and 6 bases at J, with 12 bases between. Germline CDR1 is SNHLY and CDR2 is FYNNEI. CDR3 amino acids: CASSDSSFTQPQHF. The CDR3 DNA sequence: TGTGCCAGCAGTGACTCTAGTTTCACTCAGCCCCAGCATTTT.